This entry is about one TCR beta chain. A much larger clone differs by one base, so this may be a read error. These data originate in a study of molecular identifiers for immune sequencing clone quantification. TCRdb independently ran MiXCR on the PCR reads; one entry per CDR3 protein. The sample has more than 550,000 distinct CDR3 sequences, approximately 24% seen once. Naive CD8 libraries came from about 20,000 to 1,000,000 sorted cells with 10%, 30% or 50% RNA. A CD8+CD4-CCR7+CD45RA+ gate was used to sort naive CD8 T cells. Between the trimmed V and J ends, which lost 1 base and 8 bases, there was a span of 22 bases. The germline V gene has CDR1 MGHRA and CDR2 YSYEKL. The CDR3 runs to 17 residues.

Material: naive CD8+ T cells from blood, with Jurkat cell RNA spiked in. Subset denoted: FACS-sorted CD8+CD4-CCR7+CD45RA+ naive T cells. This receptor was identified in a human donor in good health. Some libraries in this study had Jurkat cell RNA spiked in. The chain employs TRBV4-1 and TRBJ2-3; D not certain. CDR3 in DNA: TGCGCCAGCAGCCAAGCACCACTAACGCTGGTGGGCGCTACGCAGTATTTT. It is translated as CASSQAPLTLVGATQYF.